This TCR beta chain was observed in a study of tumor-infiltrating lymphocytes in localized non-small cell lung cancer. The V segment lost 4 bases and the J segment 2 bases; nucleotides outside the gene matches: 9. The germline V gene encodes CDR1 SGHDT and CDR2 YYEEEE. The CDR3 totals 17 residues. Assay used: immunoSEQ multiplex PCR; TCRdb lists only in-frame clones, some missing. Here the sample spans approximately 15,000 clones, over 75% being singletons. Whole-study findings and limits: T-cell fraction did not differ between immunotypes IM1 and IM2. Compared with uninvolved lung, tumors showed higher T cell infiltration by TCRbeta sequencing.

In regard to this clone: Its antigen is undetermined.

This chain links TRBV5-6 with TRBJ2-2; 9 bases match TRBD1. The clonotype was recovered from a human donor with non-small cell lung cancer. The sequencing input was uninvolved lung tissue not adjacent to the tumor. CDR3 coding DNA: TGTGCCAGCAGCCTACAGGGGGCCTGGGCTAACACCGGGGAGCTGTTTTTT. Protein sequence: CASSLQGAWANTGELFF.